This record looks at one TCR beta chain sequence and its context. Its binding antigen is unknown. No base-level quality is on record; no much larger clone is a single base apart. Preparation of the library involved PCR. These reads were obtained on an Illumina HiSeq 2500. TCR libraries were prepared with molecular barcoding, using unique molecular identifiers to normalize TCRbeta repertoire quantification. The public reads were run again by TCRdb, first through fastp at Q25 and then through MiXCR, and only productive beta chains were kept. Rows are combined by CDR3 protein, so each entry shows the most common genes and DNA. Counted in this sample were about 200,000 distinct CDR3 sequences; less than 15% of them appeared once. The ten largest make up around 13% of the sample. This sample was taken from a study of T-cell reconstitution after alpha-beta-depleted transplantation in children (dated by TCRdb to the mid-2010s). Context from the whole study: T-cell immune reconstitution after TCRalphabeta/CD19-depleted allogeneic hematopoietic cell transplantation in children was quantitatively tracked in the study by means of TCR repertoire profiling.

The CDR3 goes from the cysteine to the phenylalanine over 14 residues. Only the CDR3 DNA stays, 42 bases, in frame from base 1. Trimming removed 4 bases from V and 7 bases from J; the gene matches leave 9 bases unexplained. Via the germline V gene (reference sequence), CDR1 is GTSNPN and CDR2 SVGIG. This TCR was recovered from a human donor who donated a stem cell graft to a child with acute lymphoblastic leukemia. Recombination connected TRBV30 to TRBJ1-5; 8 junctional bases match TRBD1. Sequences were derived from PBMCs from the stem cell graft donor, sampled from the stem cell graft. The DNA sequence is TGTGCCTGGAACCTAGGACAGGGCTTGCAGCCCCAGCATTTT. Its translation is CAWNLGQGLQPQHF.